One and the same sample provided the 27 T cell receptor beta chains below, sequenced in a study of T cell changes during pregnancy in multiple sclerosis. The method was immunoSEQ multiplex PCR; TCRdb's version includes in-frame clones alone and lacks a portion of them. The sample holds approximately 97,000 clones, about nine tenths seen once. Sequences were derived from peripheral blood, sampled in the second trimester of pregnancy. These receptors originate from a female donor in good health, enrolled as a control in a pregnancy study.

The J gene is TRBJ2-3, the V gene TRBV4-1; 10 bases line up with TRBD2. The CDR3 is 18 amino acids. Germline CDR1 is MGHRA and CDR2 is YSYEKL. V lost 0 bases to trimming and J lost 4 bases; unmatched junction nucleotides: 10. CDR3 nucleotide sequence: TGCGCCAGCAGCCAAGATTCGTACAGCGGGAGGGTCCCAGATACGCAGTATTTT. It encodes CASSQDSYSGRVPDTQYF.

The rearrangement links TRBV4-3 to TRBJ2-3; a weak D match, TRBD1 (6 bases). The ends were cut back, 4 bases at V and 10 bases at J, with 12 bases in the middle. Germline lookup yields CDR1 LGHNA and CDR2 YSLEER. The CDR3 runs 12 residues. Here the CDR3 reads CASSLPGGPQYF. The DNA for the CDR3 is TGCGCCAGCAGCCTACCTGGGGGCCCGCAGTATTTT.

V is TRBV28 and J is TRBJ1-1; the D is unclear. Germline V gene sequence: CDR1 MDHEN, CDR2 SYDVKM. V was pared by 2 bases and J by 1 base, with 11 bases between. This CDR3 is built from 15 residues. As DNA, the CDR3 is TGTGCCAGCAGTTTAGGTGGCAGGCAGAACACTGAAGCTTTCTTT. It yields the protein CASSLGGRQNTEAFF.

V is TRBV6-1 and J is TRBJ2-5; D remains ambiguous. Looked up from germline, CDR1 is MNHNS and CDR2 is SASEGT. The CDR3 is made up of 16 amino acids. Trimming stripped 2 bases from V and 2 bases from J, with 15 bases between. The CDR3 loop reads CASSESPGGRQETQYF. CDR3 DNA sequence: TGTGCCAGCAGTGAATCTCCCGGCGGTCGACAAGAGACCCAGTACTTC.

A single count supports this clone. The chain is built from TRBV7-2 and TRBJ1-5; tentatively, D is TRBD1 (6 bases). Between the trimmed V and J ends, which lost 1 base and 7 bases, there was a span of 17 bases. The germline V gene has CDR1 SGHTA and CDR2 FQGNSA. CDR3 length: 16 amino acids. The CDR3 DNA reads TGTGCCAGCAGCTTAGTTCGAGCAGGGACATTCCAGCCCCAGCATTTT. Translation: CASSLVRAGTFQPQHF.

The rearrangement uses TRBV11-2 and TRBJ2-3; 7 nucleotides align to TRBD2. The germline gives CDR1 SGHAT, CDR2 FQNNGV. The CDR3 is 11 amino acids. After removal of 8 bases from V and 6 bases from J, the junction contained 2 bases not matched to a gene. CDR3: CASFGGDTQYF. The CDR3 DNA is TGTGCCAGCTTCGGGGGGGATACGCAGTATTTT.

The chain is built from TRBV6-6 and TRBJ1-4, with D possibly matching TRBD1 (5 bases). This CDR3 region has 15 residues. Trimming cost V 4 bases and J 4 bases, with 13 bases left between them. Germline CDR1 reads MNHNY; CDR2 reads SVGAGI (reference sequence). Here the CDR3 reads CASSLFQGDNEKLFF. The CDR3 coding sequence is TGTGCCAGCAGTTTATTCCAGGGCGATAATGAAAAACTGTTTTTT.

The gene calls are TRBV28 and TRBJ1-2; TRBD1 matches at 12 bases. Germline CDR1 and CDR2: MDHEN and SYDVKM. This CDR3 has 17 amino acids. After removal of 6 bases from V and 5 bases from J, the junction contained 13 bases not matched to a gene. CDR3: CASRRGTGGRVGYGYTF. Here the CDR3 DNA reads TGTGCCAGCAGGAGAGGGACAGGGGGCCGGGTAGGGTATGGCTACACCTTC.

The J gene is TRBJ1-6, the V gene TRBV7-9; 7 bases are shared with TRBD1. Germline lookup yields CDR1 SEHNR and CDR2 FQNEAQ (reference sequence). CDR3 length equals 16 residues. The junction had 11 bases not matched to a gene; V was cut back by 5 bases and J by 7 bases. This CDR3 reads CASSPRQGERNSPLHF. The DNA for the CDR3 is TGTGCCAGCAGCCCTCGACAGGGTGAGAGGAATTCACCCCTCCACTTT.

This clone was observed a handful of times. The chain links TRBV5-1 to TRBJ1-1; D not resolved. With 4 bases removed from V and 3 bases from J, the gap between germline ends came to 7 bases. The CDR3 runs 12 residues. Germline lookup yields CDR1 SGHRS and CDR2 YFSETQ. In nucleotides, the CDR3 is TGCGCCAGCAGCCCGGGATACACTGAAGCTTTCTTT. Translating gives CASSPGYTEAFF.

The J gene is TRBJ1-2, the V gene TRBV6-1, with D hard to call. Per germline, CDR1 MNHNS and CDR2 SASEGT. Trimming pared 7 bases from V and 4 bases from J, leaving 16 bases between. This CDR3 has 14 amino acids. CDR3: CASTLEAVSYGYTF. CDR3 nucleotide sequence: TGTGCCAGCACCCTCGAGGCGGTGAGCTATGGCTACACCTTC.

This chain uses TRBV7-2 with TRBJ1-1; TRBD1 agrees at 11 bases. The CDR3 has 13 residues. Per germline, CDR1 SGHTA and CDR2 FQGNSA. The junction had 2 bases not matched to a gene; V was cut back by 6 bases and J by 5 bases. CDR3 amino acids: CASRRDRGTEAFF. CDR3 DNA sequence: TGTGCCAGCAGACGGGACAGGGGGACTGAAGCTTTCTTT.

The rearrangement joins TRBV6-4 to TRBJ1-2, with TRBD1 matching over 10 bases. CDR1 and CDR2 (germline): MRHNA, SNTAGT. The V segment lost 6 bases and the J segment 4 bases; nucleotides outside the gene matches: 5. The CDR3 contains 14 residues. DNA for the CDR3: TGTGCCAGCAGCCCGGGACAGGGGCGCTATGGCTACACCTTC. It encodes CASSPGQGRYGYTF.

V gene TRBV6-1 combines with J gene TRBJ1-5, with TRBD1 matching over 8 bases. The trim removed 2 bases at V and 4 bases at J, leaving 7 bases unmatched. The CDR3 contains 16 residues. Germline loops: CDR1 MNHNS, CDR2 SASEGT. The chain's CDR3 is CASSETRGRGNQPQHF. CDR3 sequence (DNA): TGTGCCAGCAGTGAAACCAGGGGGCGAGGAAATCAGCCCCAGCATTTT.

The chain uses TRBV28 and TRBJ1-3; D perhaps matches TRBD1 (5 bases). The germline V and J ends were trimmed by 6 bases and 3 bases, with 21 bases remaining between them. In germline, CDR1 is MDHEN, CDR2 SYDVKM. This CDR3 spans 17 amino acids. The CDR3 here is CASRGREVGRLGNTIYF. Written as DNA, the CDR3 is TGTGCCAGCAGAGGACGTGAAGTGGGGCGCCTTGGAAACACCATATATTTT.

The V call is TRBV5-6, the J call TRBJ1-6, with a weak D call TRBD1 (5 bases). In germline, CDR1 is SGHDT, CDR2 YYEEEE. V lost 1 base to trimming and J lost 2 bases, with 7 bases between them. The CDR3 sequence is 15 residues long. The CDR3 here is CASSLRGTYNSPLHF. CDR3 in DNA: TGTGCCAGCAGCTTGAGGGGAACCTATAATTCACCCCTCCACTTT.

This chain uses TRBV5-1 with TRBJ2-1; 8 nucleotides line up with TRBD1. V lost 0 bases and J lost 4; bases outside the gene matches: 9. Germline CDR1 is SGHRS and CDR2 is YFSETQ. The CDR3 consists of 17 residues. Here the CDR3 reads CASSLGDRGEIYNEQFF. The CDR3 nucleotides are TGCGCCAGCAGCTTGGGAGACAGGGGCGAAATTTACAATGAGCAGTTCTTC.

This chain joins TRBV5-8 and TRBJ1-3, with D unresolved. V lost 2 bases and J lost 0, with 12 bases in between. The CDR3 contains 16 residues. Germline V lookup: CDR1 SGHTS, CDR2 YDEGEE. For the CDR3, the DNA is TGTGCCAGCAGCTTCGAGAGGGCGAACTCTGGAAACACCATATATTTT. This codes for CASSFERANSGNTIYF. The full variable domain, in which reference TRBV5-8 and TRBJ1-3 provide the parts outside the CDR3, is EAGVTQSPTHLIKTRGQQATLRCSPISGHTSVYWYQQALGLGLQFLLWYDEGEERNRGNFPPRFSGRQFPNYSSELNVNALELEDSALYLCASSFERANSGNTIYFGEGSWLTVV.

The chain recombines TRBV7-8 with TRBJ2-7; D is undetermined. The CDR3 length is 12 residues. The V and J ends lost 5 bases and 4 bases respectively, with 9 bases between them. In germline, CDR1 is SGHVS, CDR2 FQNEAQ. CDR3 in DNA: TGTGCCAGCAGCCCACATACGTACGAGCAGTACTTC. Its translation: CASSPHTYEQYF.

This chain links TRBV29-1 with TRBJ1-5; no reliable D call. CDR3 length equals 14 residues. Trimming shortened V by 4 bases and J by 0 bases, and 10 bases separated the two germline ends. Germline V gene sequence: CDR1 SQVTM, CDR2 ANQGSEA. CDR3 in DNA: TGCAGCGTTGGATACTTCAATAGCAATCAGCCCCAGCATTTT. It yields the protein CSVGYFNSNQPQHF.

The V call is TRBV28, the J call TRBJ1-3; 8 nucleotides align to TRBD1. V was clipped by 6 bases and J by 2 bases; unmatched bases: 6. The CDR3 totals 15 residues. Germline values: CDR1 MDHEN, CDR2 SYDVKM. CDR3 coding DNA: TGTGCCAGCAGCCCGGACAGGGCCGCTGGAAACACCATATATTTT. Protein product: CASSPDRAAGNTIYF.

V is TRBV7-9 and J is TRBJ2-7; possible D gene TRBD2, 5 bases. Per the germline V gene, CDR1 is SEHNR and CDR2 is FQNEAQ (reference sequence). V gave up 5 bases and J gave up 3 bases, with 14 bases separating them. The CDR3 contains 14 residues. CDR3 loop: CASSPPTRGYEQYF. As DNA, the CDR3 is TGTGCCAGCAGCCCACCTACACGGGGCTACGAGCAGTACTTC.

In this sample, this clone turned up a few times. This chain joins TRBV10-1 and TRBJ1-1, with a possible D match to TRBD1 (5 bases). Deletions cut 0 bases from V and 1 base from J, with 12 bases between. The CDR3 is made up of 16 amino acids. CDR1 and CDR2 (germline): WNHNN, SYGVQD (reference sequence). The CDR3 loop is CASSESRGGSNTEAFF. CDR3 sequence (DNA): TGCGCCAGCAGTGAGTCAAGGGGCGGCTCGAACACTGAAGCTTTCTTT.

V is TRBV7-9 and J is TRBJ1-4; D is ambiguous. The CDR3 has 16 residues. Trimming shortened V by 1 base and J by 0 bases, and 9 bases separated the two germline ends. Per germline, CDR1 SEHNR and CDR2 FQNEAQ (reference sequence). CDR3 protein: CASSLDGSATNEKLFF. The CDR3 DNA follows: TGTGCCAGCAGCTTAGATGGCAGTGCAACTAATGAAAAACTGTTTTTT.

CDR3 region: CASRGQDSNQPQHF. The CDR3 coding sequence is TGTGCCAGCAGAGGACAGGATAGCAATCAGCCCCAGCATTTT. The chain recombines TRBV7-9 with TRBJ1-5; TRBD1 matches at 7 bases. The CDR3 consists of 14 residues. The germline V gene encodes CDR1 SEHNR and CDR2 FQNEAQ (reference sequence). The V gene end was trimmed by 6 bases and the J gene end by 0 bases; junction bases not matched to a gene: 2.

This clone was seen once. J is TRBJ1-1 and V is TRBV19; 7 nucleotides line up with TRBD1. CDR3 length: 14 residues. Trimming at V came to 1 base and at J to 3 bases, leaving 2 bases not matched to a gene. The germline V gene encodes CDR1 LNHDA and CDR2 SQIVND (reference sequence). The CDR3 nucleotides are TGTGCCAGTAGTATAGCAGGGGGTCACACTGAAGCTTTCTTT. Amino acid sequence: CASSIAGGHTEAFF.

The chain is built from TRBV5-1 and TRBJ2-4; a weak D match, TRBD2 (7 bases). The CDR3 spans 15 residues. Trimming cost V 4 bases and J 3 bases, with 14 bases left between them. Germline CDR1 reads SGHRS; CDR2 reads YFSETQ. The CDR3 is CASSAWGGHKNIQYF. CDR3 bases: TGCGCCAGCAGCGCATGGGGGGGACACAAAAACATTCAGTACTTC.